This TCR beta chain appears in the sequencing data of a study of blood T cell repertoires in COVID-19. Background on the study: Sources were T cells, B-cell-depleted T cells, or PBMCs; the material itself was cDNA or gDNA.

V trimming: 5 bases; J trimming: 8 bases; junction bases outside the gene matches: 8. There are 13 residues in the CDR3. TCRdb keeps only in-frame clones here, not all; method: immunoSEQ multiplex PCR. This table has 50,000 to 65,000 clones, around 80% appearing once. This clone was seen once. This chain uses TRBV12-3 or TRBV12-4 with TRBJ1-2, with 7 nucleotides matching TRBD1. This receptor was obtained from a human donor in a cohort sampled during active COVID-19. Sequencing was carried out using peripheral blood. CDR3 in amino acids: CASSPDRDRGYTF. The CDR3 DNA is TGTGCCAGCAGTCCCGACAGGGATCGAGGCTACACCTTC.